One TCR beta chain is described in this entry. Its antigen is still unknown. This sample was included in a study of cytomegalovirus exposure and HLA in healthy donors. As for the study in general: Ancestry clustering placed around four fifths of roughly 400 genotyped donors in the Caucasian-associated cluster. Whole-study findings and limits: As a later analysis showed, several of the most significant clusters appeared to be linked to common viral pathogens. The records held CMV serostatus as the only immune exposure information.

A multiplex PCR was run with 60 Vbeta primers and 13 Jbeta primers. Source study methods: Among the unique TCR beta chains that a later analysis counted, about 81 million in all, roughly 11 million were shared. Assay used: immunoSEQ multiplex PCR; TCRdb lists only in-frame clones, some missing. V, J and clone size are taken as reported in that table, and D and trimming were inferred from the DNA itself. The sample yields fewer than 110,000 clones, roughly 72% seen once. Trimming cost V 4 bases and J 5 bases; bases outside gene matches: 9. The CDR3 runs 16 residues. Germline loops: CDR1 MNHNS, CDR2 SASEGT.

The sequencing sample was made of PBMCs. The receptor's source is a man under 40 in good health and CMV-seronegative. This chain links TRBV6-1 with TRBJ2-7; 12 nucleotides align to TRBD2. The CDR3 DNA reads TGTGCCAGCAGTGTCGGACTAGCGGGGCCGTCCGACGAGCAGTACTTC. As protein: CASSVGLAGPSDEQYF.